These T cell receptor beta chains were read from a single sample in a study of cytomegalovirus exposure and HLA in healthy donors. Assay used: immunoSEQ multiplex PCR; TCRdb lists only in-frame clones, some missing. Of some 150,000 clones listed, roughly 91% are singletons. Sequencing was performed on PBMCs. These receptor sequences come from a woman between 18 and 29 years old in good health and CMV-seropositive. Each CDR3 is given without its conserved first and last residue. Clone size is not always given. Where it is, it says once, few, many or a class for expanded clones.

cdr3_aa: ASSLRDRDGYT
clone_size: -
v_call: TRBV18
j_call: TRBJ1-2

cdr3_aa: ASSITGGFTDTQY
clone_size: -
v_call: TRBV7-3
j_call: TRBJ2-3

cdr3_aa: ASSWETGGSYNEQF
clone_size: -
v_call: TRBV5-6
j_call: TRBJ2-1

cdr3_aa: ASTPSRGGGYT
clone_size: -
v_call: TRBV6-5
j_call: TRBJ1-2

cdr3_aa: ASSSLAPYNEQF
clone_size: -
v_call: TRBV7-2
j_call: TRBJ2-1

cdr3_aa: AISELVLGGVAGYT
clone_size: -
v_call: TRBV10-3
j_call: TRBJ1-2

cdr3_aa: ASRRGSTDTQY
clone_size: once
v_call: TRBV6-5
j_call: TRBJ2-3

cdr3_aa: ASSLESYGRVGRDNEQF
clone_size: -
v_call: TRBV5-1
j_call: TRBJ2-1

cdr3_aa: ASSLAATSGTDTQY
clone_size: -
v_call: TRBV5-1
j_call: TRBJ2-3

cdr3_aa: ASSFLRGTMQF
clone_size: -
v_call: TRBV7-8
j_call: TRBJ2-1

cdr3_aa: ASSESRTIAEQF
clone_size: -
v_call: TRBV6-1
j_call: TRBJ2-1

cdr3_aa: ATNQGIATDTQY
clone_size: -
v_call: TRBV15
j_call: TRBJ2-3

cdr3_aa: ASRPGTEDTQY
clone_size: -
v_call: TRBV5-4
j_call: TRBJ2-3

cdr3_aa: ASSPLAVLPNTGELF
clone_size: -
v_call: TRBV7-8
j_call: TRBJ2-2

cdr3_aa: ASSIGQGAGYGELF
clone_size: -
v_call: TRBV19
j_call: TRBJ2-2

cdr3_aa: ASSQDLGYEQY
clone_size: -
v_call: TRBV4-3
j_call: TRBJ2-7

cdr3_aa: ATLGAEPTDTQY
clone_size: -
v_call: TRBV10-3
j_call: TRBJ2-3

cdr3_aa: ASSQDRDSGANVLT
clone_size: few
v_call: TRBV4-2
j_call: TRBJ2-6

cdr3_aa: AWSKGTVTNEKLF
clone_size: -
v_call: TRBV30
j_call: TRBJ1-4

cdr3_aa: ASSLSRLSGNEQF
clone_size: -
v_call: TRBV11-3
j_call: TRBJ2-1

cdr3_aa: AVGTGSYEQY
clone_size: -
v_call: TRBV6-5
j_call: TRBJ2-7

cdr3_aa: ASRGEETQY
clone_size: -
v_call: TRBV6-1
j_call: TRBJ2-5

cdr3_aa: AWRRRDRTNYGYT
clone_size: -
v_call: TRBV30
j_call: TRBJ1-2

cdr3_aa: ASSLDPSGRTDTQY
clone_size: -
v_call: TRBV11-2
j_call: TRBJ2-3

cdr3_aa: SAGTGMGQPQH
clone_size: -
v_call: TRBV29-1
j_call: TRBJ1-5

cdr3_aa: ASSPAGNTEAF
clone_size: once
v_call: TRBV18
j_call: TRBJ1-1

cdr3_aa: ASSSSSGRGTQY
clone_size: -
v_call: TRBV5-1
j_call: TRBJ2-5

cdr3_aa: ASRRSSEQF
clone_size: -
v_call: TRBV6-5
j_call: TRBJ2-1

cdr3_aa: ASAPPRGVGWNTEAF
clone_size: -
v_call: TRBV12-5
j_call: TRBJ1-1

cdr3_aa: ASSPPQGRVADTQY
clone_size: -
v_call: TRBV18
j_call: TRBJ2-3

cdr3_aa: ATSTLQETQY
clone_size: -
v_call: TRBV15
j_call: TRBJ2-5

cdr3_aa: ASREGFSSYEQY
clone_size: -
v_call: TRBV2
j_call: -

cdr3_aa: ASSPRVAGLTGELF
clone_size: -
v_call: TRBV4-1
j_call: TRBJ2-2

cdr3_aa: ASSLELAGTDTQY
clone_size: -
v_call: TRBV11-1
j_call: TRBJ2-3

cdr3_aa: ASSPKGGNTEAF
clone_size: -
v_call: TRBV5-1
j_call: TRBJ1-1

cdr3_aa: ASSQVGLATQY
clone_size: -
v_call: TRBV14
j_call: TRBJ2-3

cdr3_aa: ASSSLAGPINEQF
clone_size: -
v_call: TRBV7-6
j_call: TRBJ2-1

cdr3_aa: ASIEGGAGANVLT
clone_size: -
v_call: TRBV2
j_call: TRBJ2-6

cdr3_aa: ASSLRDQPLAGKGETQY
clone_size: once
v_call: TRBV9
j_call: TRBJ2-5

cdr3_aa: ASSYSAGLSGNTIY
clone_size: -
v_call: TRBV6-6
j_call: TRBJ1-3